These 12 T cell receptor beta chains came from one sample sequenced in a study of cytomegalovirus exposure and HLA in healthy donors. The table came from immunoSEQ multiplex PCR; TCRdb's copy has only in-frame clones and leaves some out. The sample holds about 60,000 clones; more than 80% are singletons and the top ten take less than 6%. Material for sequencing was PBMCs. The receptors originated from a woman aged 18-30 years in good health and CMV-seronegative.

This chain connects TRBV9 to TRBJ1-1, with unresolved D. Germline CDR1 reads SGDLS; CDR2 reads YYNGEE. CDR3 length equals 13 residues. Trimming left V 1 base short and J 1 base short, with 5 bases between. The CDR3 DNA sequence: TGTGCCAGCAGCGTATCCTGGAACACTGAAGCTTTCTTT. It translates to CASSVSWNTEAFF.

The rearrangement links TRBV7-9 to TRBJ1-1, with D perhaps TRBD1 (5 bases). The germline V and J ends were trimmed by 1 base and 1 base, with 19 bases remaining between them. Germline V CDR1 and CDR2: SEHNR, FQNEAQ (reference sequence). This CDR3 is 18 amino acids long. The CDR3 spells CASSLVVGGIQPNTEAFF. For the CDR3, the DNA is TGTGCCAGCAGCTTAGTAGTCGGGGGTATCCAGCCGAACACTGAAGCTTTCTTT.

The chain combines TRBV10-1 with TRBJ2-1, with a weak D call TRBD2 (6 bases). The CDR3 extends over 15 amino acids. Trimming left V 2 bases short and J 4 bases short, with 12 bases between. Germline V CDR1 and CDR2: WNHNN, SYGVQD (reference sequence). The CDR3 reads CASSETASVYNEQFF. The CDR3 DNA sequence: TGCGCCAGCAGTGAGACGGCTAGCGTGTACAATGAGCAGTTCTTC.

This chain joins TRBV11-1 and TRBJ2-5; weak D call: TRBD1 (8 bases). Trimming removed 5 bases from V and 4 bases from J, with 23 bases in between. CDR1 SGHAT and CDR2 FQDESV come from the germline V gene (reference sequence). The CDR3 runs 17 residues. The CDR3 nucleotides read TGTGCCAGCAGCACTCGCCCCGGACAGGGCGGGGGAGAGACCCAGTACTTC. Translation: CASSTRPGQGGGETQYF.

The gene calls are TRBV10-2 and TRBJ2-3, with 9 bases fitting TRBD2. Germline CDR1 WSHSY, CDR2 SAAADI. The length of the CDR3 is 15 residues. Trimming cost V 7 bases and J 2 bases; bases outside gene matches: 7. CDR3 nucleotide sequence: TGCGCCAGCACCCCGGGACTAGCATTCACAGATACGCAGTATTTT. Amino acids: CASTPGLAFTDTQYF.

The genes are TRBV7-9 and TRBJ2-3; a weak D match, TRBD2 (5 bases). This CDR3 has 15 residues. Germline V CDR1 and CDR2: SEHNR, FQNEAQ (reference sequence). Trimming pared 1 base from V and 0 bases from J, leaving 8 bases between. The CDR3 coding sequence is TGTGCCAGCAGCTTAGACGGAGGAAGCACAGATACGCAGTATTTT. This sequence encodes CASSLDGGSTDTQYF.

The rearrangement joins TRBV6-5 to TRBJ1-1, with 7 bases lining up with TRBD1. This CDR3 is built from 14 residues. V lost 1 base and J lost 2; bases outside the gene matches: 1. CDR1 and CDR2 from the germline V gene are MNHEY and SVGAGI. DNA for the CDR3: TGTGCCAGCAGTTACTGGGACAGTAACACTGAAGCTTTCTTT. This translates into CASSYWDSNTEAFF.

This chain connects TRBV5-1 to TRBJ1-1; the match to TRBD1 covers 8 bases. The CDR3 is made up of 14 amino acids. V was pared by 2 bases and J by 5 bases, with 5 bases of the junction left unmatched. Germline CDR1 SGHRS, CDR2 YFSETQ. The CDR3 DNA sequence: TGCGCCAGCAGCTTTGGACAGGGAGGGACTGAAGCTTTCTTT. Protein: CASSFGQGGTEAFF.

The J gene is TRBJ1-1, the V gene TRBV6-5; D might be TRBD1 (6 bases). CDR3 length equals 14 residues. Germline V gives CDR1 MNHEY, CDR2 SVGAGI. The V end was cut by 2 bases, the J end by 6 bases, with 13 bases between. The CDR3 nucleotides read TGTGCCAGCAGTTACCAACTAGGACAGTCTGAAGCTTTCTTT. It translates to CASSYQLGQSEAFF.

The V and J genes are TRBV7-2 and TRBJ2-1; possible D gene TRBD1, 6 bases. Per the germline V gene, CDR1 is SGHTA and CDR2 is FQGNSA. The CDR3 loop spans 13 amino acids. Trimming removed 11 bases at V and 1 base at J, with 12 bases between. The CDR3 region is CAGQQGSYNEQFF. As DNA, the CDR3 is TGTGCCGGACAACAGGGTTCCTACAATGAGCAGTTCTTC.

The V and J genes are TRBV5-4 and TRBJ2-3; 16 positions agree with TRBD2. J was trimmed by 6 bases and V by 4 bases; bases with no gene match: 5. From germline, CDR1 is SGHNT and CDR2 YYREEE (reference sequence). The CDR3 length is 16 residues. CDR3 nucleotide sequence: TGTGCCAGCAGCATGGGACTAGCGGGGGGGTTTGATACGCAGTATTTT. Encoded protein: CASSMGLAGGFDTQYF.

The CDR3 protein is CASSPRTDWGTQYF. CDR3 in DNA: TGTGCCAGCAGCCCAAGGACTGACTGGGGGACCCAGTACTTC. The chain has TRBV9 and TRBJ2-5, with D perhaps TRBD2 (5 bases). The CDR3 has 14 amino acids. V dropped 4 bases and J dropped 7 bases, with 17 bases sitting between them. From germline, CDR1 is SGDLS and CDR2 YYNGEE.